This is a list of T cell receptor beta chains from one sample in a study of T-cell reconstitution after alpha-beta-depleted transplantation in children. TCRdb passed the PCR reads through MiXCR, listing each CDR3 protein once. Found here are some 200,000 distinct CDR3 sequences, approximately 10% of them singletons; the top ten hold around 6%. This material consisted of PBMCs from the stem cell graft donor, taken from the stem cell graft. The receptors were sampled from a human donor who donated a stem cell graft to a child with acute lymphoblastic leukemia. Each CDR3 is given with its conserved first and last residue. A D gene is named only where the DNA matches it firmly. Clone sizes are given selectively: once, few, many, or a class where the clone is expanded.

V	J	size	D	CDR3	DNA
TRBV12-2	TRBJ1-4	NA	NA	CASRPLLQINEKLFF	TGTGCAAGTCGTCCGCTCTTACAGATAAATGAAAAACTGTTTTTT
TRBV5-1	TRBJ1-5	many	NA	CASSLDSNQPQHF	TGCGCCAGCAGCTTGGATAGCAATCAGCCCCAGCATTTT
TRBV7-9	TRBJ2-3	NA	NA	CASSPRIGEDTQYF	TGTGCCAGCAGCCCTCGGATAGGGGAAGATACGCAGTATTTT
TRBV7-9	TRBJ2-7	NA	NA	CASSFIQGYHEQYF	TGTGCCAGCAGCTTCATCCAGGGCTACCACGAGCAGTACTTC
TRBV5-6	TRBJ2-7	many	NA	CASSIAGSPGEQYF	TGTGCCAGCAGCATCGCAGGGTCTCCCGGTGAGCAGTACTTC
TRBV10-3	TRBJ2-6	NA	NA	CAISERRAGANVLTF	TGTGCCATCAGTGAACGCAGGGCTGGGGCCAACGTCCTGACTTTC
TRBV20-1	TRBJ1-1	NA	NA	CSARDVWAGNMNTEAFF	TGCAGTGCTAGAGATGTCTGGGCAGGTAACATGAACACTGAAGCTTTCTTT
TRBV19	TRBJ1-1	many	NA	CASRTRHMNTEAFF	TGTGCCAGTAGGACGAGACACATGAACACTGAAGCTTTCTTT
TRBV19	TRBJ1-5	NA	NA	CASSLEGRGNQPQHF	TGTGCCAGTAGTTTAGAGGGGAGGGGCAATCAGCCCCAGCATTTT
TRBV12-3/TRBV12-4	TRBJ2-3	NA	TRBD2	CACSPSLAGGLQLHTQYF	TGTGCCTGCAGTCCCTCGCTAGCGGGGGGACTGCAGTTACATACGCAGTATTTT
TRBV5-4	TRBJ2-5	few	TRBD1	CASSPRTGRETQYF	TGTGCCAGCAGCCCTCGGACAGGTCGAGAGACCCAGTACTTC
TRBV2	TRBJ2-2	many	NA	CASSVVPWNTGELFF	TGTGCCAGCAGTGTCGTCCCCTGGAACACCGGGGAGCTGTTTTTT
TRBV20-1	TRBJ2-2	NA	TRBD2	CSARHSGAGTGELFF	TGCAGTGCTAGACATAGCGGGGCGGGGACCGGGGAGCTGTTTTTT
TRBV7-2	TRBJ2-7	NA	NA	CASSLAADSYEQYF	TGTGCCAGCAGCTTAGCTGCGGATTCCTACGAGCAGTACTTC
TRBV7-9	TRBJ2-2	many	NA	CASSWVNTGELFF	TGTGCCAGCAGCTGGGTAAACACCGGGGAGCTGTTTTTT
TRBV19	TRBJ2-5	few	TRBD2	CASSMGLAGGQETQYF	TGTGCCAGTAGTATGGGGCTTGCGGGGGGACAAGAGACCCAGTACTTC
TRBV12-3/TRBV12-4	TRBJ2-2	few	TRBD1	CASSLRDSETGELFF	TGTGCCAGCAGTTTAAGGGACAGTGAAACCGGGGAGCTGTTTTTT
TRBV5-1	TRBJ2-1	NA	TRBD2	CASSRTSGGAWGYNEQFF	TGCGCCAGCAGCCGAACTAGCGGGGGGGCCTGGGGCTACAATGAGCAGTTCTTC
TRBV5-1	TRBJ2-7	few	TRBD1	CASSWGQGYEQYF	TGCGCCAGCAGCTGGGGACAGGGCTACGAGCAGTACTTC
TRBV4-1	TRBJ2-1	many	NA	CASSQDGGAYNEQFF	TGCGCCAGCAGCCAAGATGGTGGCGCCTACAATGAGCAGTTCTTC
TRBV3-1	TRBJ1-3	many	NA	CASSQETGLSGNTIYF	TGTGCCAGCAGCCAAGAAACTGGCCTCTCTGGAAACACCATATATTTT
TRBV20-1	TRBJ2-7	NA	TRBD2	CSARDALTSGGAASYEQYF	TGCAGTGCTAGAGATGCCCTAACTAGCGGGGGGGCCGCCTCCTACGAGCAGTACTTC
TRBV20-1	TRBJ2-7	NA	NA	CSAPSRGQRREQYF	TGCAGTGCTCCCTCCCGAGGGCAACGGCGCGAGCAGTACTTC
TRBV7-2	TRBJ1-1	many	NA	CASSLGWNTEAFF	TGTGCCAGCAGCTTAGGCTGGAACACTGAAGCTTTCTTT
TRBV11-2	TRBJ1-1	few	NA	CASSFGPGRAEAFF	TGTGCCAGCAGCTTCGGCCCCGGGAGGGCTGAAGCTTTCTTT
TRBV29-1	TRBJ2-5	many	NA	CSVEDPGAQYF	TGCAGCGTTGAAGATCCGGGGGCCCAGTACTTC
TRBV12-3/TRBV12-4	TRBJ1-6	few	TRBD1	CASKLDERDRGSPLHF	TGTGCCAGCAAGCTGGATGAGCGGGACAGGGGTTCACCCCTCCACTTT